The 17 T cell receptor beta chains presented below share a single source sample, sequenced in a study of blood T cell repertoires in COVID-19. The protocol was immunoSEQ multiplex PCR, while the TCRdb copy is restricted to in-frame clones and leaves out a portion. Among approximately 52,000 clones listed, 75% to 95% were seen once. What was sequenced was peripheral blood. These receptors were obtained from a man in his fifties with acute or convalescent COVID-19.

This CDR3 reads CASSSTSGGAAQTDTQYF. For the CDR3, the DNA is TGTGCCAGCAGCTCGACTAGCGGGGGGGCGGCTCAGACAGATACGCAGTATTTT. The V gene is TRBV7-2, the J gene TRBJ2-3, with 14 bases that match TRBD2. The germline V gene encodes CDR1 SGHTA and CDR2 FQGNSA. This CDR3 has 18 amino acids. Germline trimming cut 4 bases from V and 3 bases from J; bases unmatched to any gene: 9.

The chain employs TRBV4-1 and TRBJ2-7; D remains ambiguous. Germline V lookup: CDR1 MGHRA, CDR2 YSYEKL. This CDR3 contains 15 residues. The germline V and J ends were trimmed by 0 bases and 2 bases, with 11 bases remaining between them. The DNA for the CDR3 is TGCGCCAGCAGCCAAGAGTGGGCAGGTACCTACGAGCAGTACTTC. Translation: CASSQEWAGTYEQYF.

This clone was detected only once. The genes are TRBV5-5 and TRBJ1-3; 7 nucleotides line up with TRBD1. Trimming cost V 4 bases and J 0 bases; bases outside gene matches: 4. The CDR3 is 15 amino acids. Germline CDR1 SGHKS, CDR2 YYEKEE (reference sequence). This CDR3 is CASSPGTASGNTIYF. CDR3 in DNA: TGTGCCAGCAGCCCAGGGACAGCCTCTGGAAACACCATATATTTT.

The J gene is TRBJ1-1, the V gene TRBV9, with 8 bases identical to TRBD1. CDR3 size: 13 residues. Germline CDR1 is SGDLS and CDR2 is YYNGEE. The V and J ends lost 0 bases and 8 bases, in that order; junction bases with no gene match: 3. The CDR3 reads CASSVGRTGEAFF. As DNA, the CDR3 is TGTGCCAGCAGCGTAGGCAGGACAGGGGAAGCTTTCTTT. The full variable domain, its missing parts supplied by reference TRBV9 and TRBJ1-1, is DSGVTQTPKHLITATGQRVTLRCSPRSGDLSVYWYQQSLDQGLQFLIQYYNGEERAKGNILERFSAQQFPDLHSELNLSSLELGDSALYFCASSVGRTGEAFFGQGTRLTVV.

This clone appeared a single time. The chain couples TRBV24-1 to TRBJ1-2; no reliable D call. The length of the CDR3 is 13 residues. Deletions cut 2 bases from V and 5 bases from J, with 8 bases between. The germline CDR1 and CDR2 sequences are KGHDR and SFDVKD. The CDR3 DNA reads as TGTGCCACCAGTGATTCGGGGATATATGGCTACACCTTC. This codes for CATSDSGIYGYTF.

CDR3 nucleotides: TGTGCCAGCAGTTTGACAGTCTATGGCTACACCTTC. Its translation: CASSLTVYGYTF. The chain employs TRBV28 and TRBJ1-2, with a possible D match to TRBD1 (5 bases). Trimming removed 3 bases from V and 4 bases from J, with 6 bases in between. This CDR3 has 12 residues. Germline loops: CDR1 MDHEN, CDR2 SYDVKM.

V and J are TRBV7-8 and TRBJ1-5; TRBD1 aligns across 7 bases. Unmatched junction bases numbered 6, after V lost 1 base and J lost 6 bases. Germline-derived CDR1 and CDR2 are SGHVS and FQNEAQ. The CDR3 has 15 residues. CDR3 region: CASSLDQGVAQPQHF. As DNA, the CDR3 is TGTGCCAGCAGCTTAGATCAGGGGGTAGCTCAGCCCCAGCATTTT. The entire variable domain, with the rest obtained from reference TRBV7-8 and TRBJ1-5, is as follows: GAGVSQSPRYKVAKRGQDVALRCDPISGHVSLFWYQQALGQGPEFLTYFQNEAQLDKSGLPSDRFFAERPEGSVSTLKIQRTQQEDSAVYLCASSLDQGVAQPQHFGDGTRLSIL.

The chain uses TRBV28 and TRBJ1-4; 10 nucleotides align to TRBD1. Germline loops: CDR1 MDHEN, CDR2 SYDVKM. Trimming at V came to 4 bases and at J to 7 bases, leaving 9 bases not matched to a gene. This CDR3 contains 16 residues. Here the CDR3 reads CASSWDRGGIGEKLFF. CDR3 nucleotide sequence: TGTGCCAGCAGTTGGGACAGGGGAGGGATAGGTGAAAAACTGTTTTTT.

V gene TRBV11-3 combines with J gene TRBJ2-3, with 10 positions matching TRBD2. After removal of 5 bases from V and 1 base from J, the junction contained 3 bases not matched to a gene. Germline V gives CDR1 SGHNT, CDR2 YENEEA. The CDR3 covers 15 residues. CDR3 sequence reads: CASSVAGGGTDTQYF. In nucleotides, the CDR3 is TGTGCCAGCAGCGTAGCGGGGGGTGGCACAGATACGCAGTATTTT.

The chain recombines TRBV4-1 with TRBJ1-3, with a possible D match to TRBD1 (5 bases). From germline, CDR1 is MGHRA and CDR2 YSYEKL. This CDR3 has 16 amino acids. The V end was cut by 1 base, the J end by 0 bases, with 10 bases between. Here the CDR3 DNA reads TGCGCCAGCAGCCAAGTACAGGTTATCTCTGGAAACACCATATATTTT. Protein sequence: CASSQVQVISGNTIYF.

The genes are TRBV7-6 and TRBJ2-2; 7 bases are a match to TRBD2. V shed 5 bases and J 5 bases; nucleotides not matched to a gene: 5. CDR1 is SGHVS and CDR2 is FNYEAQ in the germline V gene. The CDR3 sequence is 14 residues long. CDR3 in DNA: TGTGCCAGCAGCCGCGGGGGACGAACCGGGGAGCTGTTTTTT. It translates to CASSRGGRTGELFF.

The rearrangement joins TRBV19 to TRBJ1-2; 9 bases map to TRBD1. The CDR3 sequence is 15 residues long. Germline assignment: CDR1 LNHDA and CDR2 SQIVND (reference sequence). Trimming cost V 9 bases and J 2 bases; bases outside gene matches: 10. The CDR3 loop is CASKTGTGPNYGYTF. Written as DNA, the CDR3 is TGTGCCAGCAAAACCGGGACAGGGCCAAACTATGGCTACACCTTC.

V and J are TRBV6-5 and TRBJ2-3; tentatively, D is TRBD1 (6 bases). Trimming removed 6 bases from V and 4 bases from J, with 17 bases in between. Germline V gene data show CDR1 as MNHEY and CDR2 as SVGAGI. The CDR3 contains 15 residues. As DNA, the CDR3 is TGTGCCAGCAGACAGGCAGGGGTCTGGTCAGATACGCAGTATTTT. Translating gives CASRQAGVWSDTQYF.

V gene TRBV24-1 combines with J gene TRBJ2-7; D remains unclear. V was pared by 5 bases and J by 3 bases, with 7 bases between. The CDR3 length is 12 residues. Germline-derived CDR1 and CDR2 are KGHDR and SFDVKD. The CDR3 region is CATSGSGYEQYF. CDR3 DNA: TGTGCCACCAGTGGATCAGGCTACGAGCAGTACTTC.

The V call is TRBV3-1 (or the pseudogene TRBV3-2), the J call TRBJ1-3, with D possibly being TRBD1 (5 bases). The CDR3 covers 16 residues. V shed 1 base and J shed 3 bases, with 13 bases lying between them. Germline values: CDR1 LGHDT, CDR2 YNNKEL (reference sequence). CDR3 residues: CASSQVGGAFGNTIYF. The CDR3 DNA is TGTGCCAGCAGCCAAGTCGGAGGGGCTTTTGGAAACACCATATATTTT.

This clone was counted once. This chain connects TRBV18 to TRBJ2-7; the D gene is possibly TRBD2 (5 bases). V was pared by 6 bases and J by 0 bases, with 9 bases between. The CDR3 loop spans 13 amino acids. CDR1 is KGHSH, CDR2 LQKENI, per germline. CDR3 residues: CASSYGSSYEQYF. The CDR3 region has the DNA TGTGCCAGCTCGTATGGGAGCTCCTACGAGCAGTACTTC.

This chain uses TRBV5-1 with TRBJ1-3; 7 bases map to TRBD1. This CDR3 is built from 15 residues. V shed 3 bases and J 0 bases; nucleotides not matched to a gene: 3. Germline V gene sequence: CDR1 SGHRS, CDR2 YFSETQ. The CDR3 protein is CASSSGTDSGNTIYF. Written as DNA, the CDR3 is TGCGCCAGCAGCTCCGGGACAGACTCTGGAAACACCATATATTTT.